This T cell receptor beta chain was found in a study of cytomegalovirus exposure and HLA in healthy donors. Across the study: One earlier analysis, a look at roughly 170 million T cells, found almost 120 million unique TCR beta sequences. Broader study findings: Highest at DRB1 and lowest at HLA-C, TCR association rates differed among HLA loci in a later analysis.

There were likely unrecorded immune exposures, though donors were nominally healthy when sampled. It was with 60 Vbeta and 13 Jbeta primers that the PCR ran. Measured with immunoSEQ multiplex PCR; TCRdb has only the in-frame clones, and not every one. Here the sample spans 150,000 to 200,000 clones, approximately 85% being singletons. The CDR3 is 16 residues long. The V segment lost 6 bases and the J segment 8 bases; nucleotides outside the gene matches: 12. CDR1 is KGHSH and CDR2 is LQKENI in the germline V gene. As to this clone: The target antigen is unknown.

Sequencing was performed on PBMCs. J is TRBJ2-1 and V is TRBV18; TRBD2 aligns across 11 bases. The TCR sequence derives from a woman in her forties or fifties in good health and CMV-seronegative. In DNA form, the CDR3 reads TGTGCCAGCTCCCTCAGGCAAACTAGCGGGAGCTATGAGCAGTTCTTC. Amino acid sequence: CASSLRQTSGSYEQFF.